This T cell receptor (beta chain) stems from a study of early T cells in non-severe SARS-CoV-2 infection. Study-level points and caveats: The study's VDJdb matching favored anti-spike CD8 responses and missed private and CD4 specificities.

Attached unique molecular identifiers marked individual cDNA molecules. TCRdb redid the calling of the 5' RACE reads with MiXCR, one entry per CDR3 protein. Altogether fewer than 55,000 distinct CDR3 sequences are present, under 7.5% being singletons, with the ten largest covering around 7.9%. The germline CDR1 and CDR2 sequences are LGHNA and YSLEER. This CDR3 has 15 amino acids. Losses at the gene ends were 1 base for V and 0 bases for J; bases not matched to a gene: 2. For this clonotype: Its antigen is unidentified.

The V gene is TRBV4-3, the J gene TRBJ2-7, with 8 bases matching TRBD1. The TCR sequence derives from an adult who was a healthcare worker with PCR-confirmed SARS-CoV-2 infection or an uninfected control (not recorded which). Sequences were obtained from whole blood. CDR3 residues: CASSQAGGLSYEQYF. DNA for the CDR3: TGCGCCAGCAGCCAAGCAGGGGGCCTCTCCTACGAGCAGTACTTC.